This T cell receptor (beta chain) was obtained from a study of T cells in Graves' hyperthyroidism and ophthalmopathy. Overall study results and limits: Clonotypes that were expanded in thyroid above 0.001 mostly appeared in blood too.

About this clonotype itself: No antigen is known for it. A much larger clonotype is one base distant, so this may be a read error.

TCR beta CDR3 regions were amplified from RNA transcripts. The primer set for the first-round RT-PCR of the TCR CDR3 was HTBI. MiXCR was run by TCRdb on the multiplex PCR reads, yielding one entry per CDR3 protein. The sample includes 350,000 to 500,000 distinct CDR3 sequences, approximately 14% of them seen just once. An absence of ophthalmopathy progression within 18 months meant stable Graves' hyperthyroidism. This TCR was sampled from a woman between 18 and 29 years old with Graves' hyperthyroidism. The specimen was blood.

The CDR3 sequence is CVWSPGGDYGYTF. CDR3 DNA sequence: TGTGTCTGGAGCCCAGGGGGCGACTATGGCTACACCTTC. The chain links TRBV30 to TRBJ1-2; 8 bases line up with TRBD1. This CDR3 region has 13 residues. CDR1 is GTSNPN and CDR2 is SVGIG in the germline V gene (reference sequence).